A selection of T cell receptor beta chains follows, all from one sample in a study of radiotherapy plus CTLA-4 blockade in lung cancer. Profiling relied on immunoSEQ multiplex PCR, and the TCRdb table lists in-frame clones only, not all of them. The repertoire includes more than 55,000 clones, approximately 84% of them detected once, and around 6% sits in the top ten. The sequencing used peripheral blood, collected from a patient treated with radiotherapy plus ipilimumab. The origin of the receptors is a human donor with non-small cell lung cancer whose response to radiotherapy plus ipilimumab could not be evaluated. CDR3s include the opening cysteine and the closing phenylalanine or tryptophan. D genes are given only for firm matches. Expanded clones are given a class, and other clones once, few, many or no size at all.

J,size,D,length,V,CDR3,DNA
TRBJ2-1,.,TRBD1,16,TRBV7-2,CASEGAGTAPYNEQFF,TGTGCCTCGGAAGGAGCCGGGACAGCTCCCTACAATGAGCAGTTCTTC
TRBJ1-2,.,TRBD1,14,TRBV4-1,CASSQTGLTGGYTF,TGCGCCAGCAGCCAGACAGGGTTAACGGGGGGCTACACCTTC
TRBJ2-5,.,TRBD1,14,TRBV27,CASSRRTGPETQYF,TGTGCCAGCAGTCGCAGGACAGGGCCAGAGACCCAGTACTTC
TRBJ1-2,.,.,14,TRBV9,CASSARREGYGYTF,TGTGCCAGCAGCGCCCGAAGGGAGGGCTATGGCTACACCTTC
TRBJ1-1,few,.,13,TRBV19,CASSIIGGTEAFF,TGTGCCAGTAGTATCATAGGGGGCACTGAAGCTTTCTTT
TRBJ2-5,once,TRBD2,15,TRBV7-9,CASSSSGTRGETQYF,TGTGCCAGCAGCTCCTCCGGGACTAGGGGGGAGACCCAGTACTTC
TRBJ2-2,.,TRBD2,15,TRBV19,CASSWTSGSTGELFF,TGTGCCAGTAGTTGGACTAGCGGGTCCACCGGGGAGCTGTTTTTT
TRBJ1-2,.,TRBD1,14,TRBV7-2,CASSLGGQGSGYTF,TGTGCCAGCAGCTTAGGGGGACAGGGTTCTGGCTACACCTTC
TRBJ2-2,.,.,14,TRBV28,CASSLSGREGELFF,TGTGCCAGCAGTTTATCTGGGAGAGAGGGGGAGCTGTTTTTT
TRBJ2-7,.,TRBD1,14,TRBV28,CASSFRDRFYEQYF,TGTGCCAGCAGTTTCCGGGACAGGTTCTACGAGCAGTACTTC
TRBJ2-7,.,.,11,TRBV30,CAWSVTNIKYF,TGTGCCTGGAGTGTAACTAACATCAAGTACTTC
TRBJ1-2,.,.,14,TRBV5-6,CASSLGGASYGYTF,TGTGCCAGCAGCTTGGGTGGAGCTTCTTATGGCTACACCTTC
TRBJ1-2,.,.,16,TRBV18,CASSPPGTPTWGGYTF,TGTGCCAGCTCACCACCAGGGACACCTACCTGGGGTGGCTACACCTTC
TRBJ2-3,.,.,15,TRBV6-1,CASSEDFSVADTQYF,TGTGCCAGCAGTGAAGACTTCTCGGTCGCAGATACGCAGTATTTT
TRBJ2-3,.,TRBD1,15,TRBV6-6,CASSLRQGDTDTQYF,TGTGCCAGCAGTCTGAGACAGGGAGACACAGATACGCAGTATTTT
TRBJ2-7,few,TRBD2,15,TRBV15,CATSRGSGGGGEQYF,TGTGCCACCAGCAGAGGGAGCGGGGGAGGAGGCGAGCAGTACTTC
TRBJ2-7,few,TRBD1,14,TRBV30,CAWKGGGQFYEQYF,TGTGCCTGGAAGGGTGGGGGACAGTTCTACGAGCAGTACTTC
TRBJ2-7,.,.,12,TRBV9,CASSVDRGEQYF,TGTGCCAGCAGCGTGGACCGAGGGGAGCAGTACTTC
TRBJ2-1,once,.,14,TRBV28,CASSLISRGNEQFF,TGTGCCAGCAGTTTAATTTCTCGGGGAAATGAGCAGTTCTTC
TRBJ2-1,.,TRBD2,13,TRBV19,CASSSGGYNEQFF,TGTGCCAGTAGTAGCGGGGGCTACAATGAGCAGTTCTTC
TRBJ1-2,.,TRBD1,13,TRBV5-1,CASPGQGYYGYTF,TGCGCCAGCCCCGGACAGGGTTACTATGGCTACACCTTC
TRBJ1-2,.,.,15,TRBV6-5,CASSFQWGGNYGYTF,TGTGCCAGCAGTTTTCAGTGGGGGGGAAACTATGGCTACACCTTC
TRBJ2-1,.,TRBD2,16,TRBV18,CASSPPAGGNYNEQFF,TGTGCCAGCTCACCACCAGCGGGAGGCAACTACAATGAGCAGTTCTTC
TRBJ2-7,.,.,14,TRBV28,CASSLVLTGNEQYF,TGTGCCAGCAGCTTGGTCTTAACAGGGAACGAGCAGTACTTC
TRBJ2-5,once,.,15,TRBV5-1,CASSLGRTRGETQYF,TGCGCCAGCAGCTTGGGGCGAACTCGGGGAGAGACCCAGTACTTC
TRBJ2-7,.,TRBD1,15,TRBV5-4,CASSSTGTVGTEQYF,TGTGCCAGCAGCTCTACCGGGACAGTGGGGACCGAGCAGTACTTC
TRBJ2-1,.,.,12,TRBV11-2,CASSPTRLRLFF,TGTGCCAGCAGCCCGACGCGACTACGGCTATTCTTC
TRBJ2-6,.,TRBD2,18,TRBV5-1,CASSPERGRLSGANVLTF,TGCGCCAGCAGCCCGGAGCGGGGTCGCCTCTCTGGGGCCAACGTCCTGACTTTC
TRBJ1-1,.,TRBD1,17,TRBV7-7,CASSPFETGGRNTEAFF,TGTGCCAGCAGCCCCTTTGAGACAGGGGGTAGAAACACTGAAGCTTTCTTT
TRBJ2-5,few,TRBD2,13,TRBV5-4,CASTSGAQETQYF,TGTGCCAGCACGAGCGGGGCCCAAGAGACCCAGTACTTC
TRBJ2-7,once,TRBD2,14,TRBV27,CASRLAGGSGEQYF,TGTGCCAGCAGACTAGCGGGAGGTTCCGGCGAGCAGTACTTC
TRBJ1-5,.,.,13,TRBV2,CASWRDRDQPQHF,TGTGCCAGCTGGCGGGATCGAGATCAGCCCCAGCATTTT
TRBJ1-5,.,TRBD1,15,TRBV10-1,CASRADRVGNQPQHF,TGCGCCAGCAGGGCCGACAGGGTGGGCAATCAGCCCCAGCATTTT
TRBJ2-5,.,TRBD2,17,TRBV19,CASARASGSGWAETQYF,TGTGCCAGCGCTAGGGCTAGCGGGAGTGGGTGGGCGGAGACCCAGTACTTC
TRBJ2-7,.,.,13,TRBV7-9,CASSLAGHYEQYF,TGTGCCAGCAGCTTAGCGGGCCACTACGAGCAGTACTTC
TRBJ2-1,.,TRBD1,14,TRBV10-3,CAISGQGVYNEQFF,TGTGCCATCAGTGGTCAGGGGGTGTATAATGAGCAGTTCTTC
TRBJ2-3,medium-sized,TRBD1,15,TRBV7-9,CASSPATGLRDTQYF,TGTGCCAGCAGCCCGGCGACAGGGCTGAGGGATACGCAGTATTTT
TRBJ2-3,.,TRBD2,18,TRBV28,CASSLFLSGGPSTDTQYF,TGTGCCAGCAGCCTTTTCCTTAGCGGGGGGCCTAGCACAGATACGCAGTATTTT
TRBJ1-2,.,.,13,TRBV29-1,CSGSGTGGYGYTF,TGCAGCGGTTCCGGGACGGGGGGCTATGGCTACACCTTC
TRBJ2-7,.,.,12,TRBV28,CASIGSSYEQYF,TGTGCCAGCATAGGGAGCTCCTACGAGCAGTACTTC
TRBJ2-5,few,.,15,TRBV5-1,CASSLYQGGGETQYF,TGCGCCAGCAGCTTGTACCAGGGTGGGGGGGAGACCCAGTACTTC
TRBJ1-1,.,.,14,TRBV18,CASSPPTGVTEAFF,TGTGCCAGCTCACCACCGACGGGGGTCACTGAAGCTTTCTTT
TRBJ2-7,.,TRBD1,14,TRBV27,CASSLYRGSSEQYF,TGTGCCAGCAGTTTATACAGGGGTTCCTCCGAGCAGTACTTC
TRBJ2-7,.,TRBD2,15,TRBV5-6,CASSFPGLVSYEQYF,TGTGCCAGCAGCTTCCCGGGACTAGTCTCTTACGAGCAGTACTTC
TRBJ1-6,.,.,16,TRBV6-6,CASRTTARSYNSPLHF,TGTGCCAGCAGGACGACAGCCCGCTCCTATAATTCACCCCTCCACTTT
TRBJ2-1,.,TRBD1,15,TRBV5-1,CASSHGQGGGNEQFF,TGCGCCAGCAGCCATGGACAGGGGGGAGGTAATGAGCAGTTCTTC
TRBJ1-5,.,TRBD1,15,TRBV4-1,CASSQSDRATQPQHF,TGCGCCAGCAGCCAAAGCGACAGGGCAACTCAGCCCCAGCATTTT
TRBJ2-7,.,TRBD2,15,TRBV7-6,CASSLIAGGPDEQYF,TGTGCCAGCAGCTTAATAGCGGGAGGCCCCGACGAGCAGTACTTC
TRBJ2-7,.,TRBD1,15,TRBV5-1,CASSSPGTGAYEQYF,TGCGCCAGCAGCTCCCCCGGGACAGGGGCCTACGAGCAGTACTTC
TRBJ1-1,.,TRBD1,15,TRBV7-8,CASSSGQGWGTEAFF,TGTGCCAGCAGCTCCGGACAGGGGTGGGGGACTGAAGCTTTCTTT
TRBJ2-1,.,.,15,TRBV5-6,CASSLVTGNYNEQFF,TGTGCCAGCAGCCTCGTCACAGGGAACTACAATGAGCAGTTCTTC
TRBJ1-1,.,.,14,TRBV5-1,CASSFSDRLTEAFF,TGCGCCAGCAGCTTTTCAGACAGACTTACTGAAGCTTTCTTT